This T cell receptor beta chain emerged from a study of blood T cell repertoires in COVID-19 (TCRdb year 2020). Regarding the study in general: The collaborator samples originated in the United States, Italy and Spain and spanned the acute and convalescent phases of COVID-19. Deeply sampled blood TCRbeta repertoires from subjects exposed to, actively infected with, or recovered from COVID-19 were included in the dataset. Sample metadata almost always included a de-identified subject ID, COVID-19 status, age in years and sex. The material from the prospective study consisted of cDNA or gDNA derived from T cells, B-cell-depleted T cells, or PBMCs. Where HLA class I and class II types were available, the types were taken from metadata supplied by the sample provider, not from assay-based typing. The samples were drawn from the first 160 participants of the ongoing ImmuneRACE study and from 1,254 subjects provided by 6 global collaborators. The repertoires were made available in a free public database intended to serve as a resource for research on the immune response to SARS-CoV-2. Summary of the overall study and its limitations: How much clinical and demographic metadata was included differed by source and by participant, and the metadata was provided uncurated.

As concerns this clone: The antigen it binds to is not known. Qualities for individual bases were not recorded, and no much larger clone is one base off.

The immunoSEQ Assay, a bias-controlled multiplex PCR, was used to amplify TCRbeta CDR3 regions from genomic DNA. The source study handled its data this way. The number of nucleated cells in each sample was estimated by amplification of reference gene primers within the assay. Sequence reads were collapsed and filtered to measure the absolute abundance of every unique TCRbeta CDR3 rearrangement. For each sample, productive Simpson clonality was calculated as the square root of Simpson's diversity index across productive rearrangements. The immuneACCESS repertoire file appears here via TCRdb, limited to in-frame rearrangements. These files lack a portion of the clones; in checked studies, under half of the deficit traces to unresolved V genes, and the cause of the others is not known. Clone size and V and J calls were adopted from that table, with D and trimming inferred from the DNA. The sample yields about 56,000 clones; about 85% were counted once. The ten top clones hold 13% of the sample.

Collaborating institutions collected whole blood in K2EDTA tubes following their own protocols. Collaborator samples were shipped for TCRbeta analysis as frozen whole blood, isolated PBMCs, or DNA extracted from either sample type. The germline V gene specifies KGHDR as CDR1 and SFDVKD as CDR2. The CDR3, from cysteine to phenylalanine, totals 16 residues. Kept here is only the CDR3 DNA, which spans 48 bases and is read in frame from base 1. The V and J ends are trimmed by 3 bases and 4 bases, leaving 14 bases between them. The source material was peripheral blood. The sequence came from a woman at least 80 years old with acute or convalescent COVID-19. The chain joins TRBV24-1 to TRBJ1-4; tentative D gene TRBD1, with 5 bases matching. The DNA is TGTGCCACCAGTGATCCACGCCTAGGGGTTAATGAAAAACTGTTTTTT. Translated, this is CATSDPRLGVNEKLFF.